This T cell receptor beta chain was sequenced during a study of cytomegalovirus exposure and HLA in healthy donors. In its sample, this clone was seen a few times. With 60 Vbeta and 13 Jbeta primers, the PCR was carried out. Using immunoSEQ multiplex PCR, the repertoire was profiled, and TCRdb retains in-frame clones only, with some absent. The table lists around 38,000 clones, 66% of them singletons, with less than 20% in the top ten. The germline V and J ends were trimmed by 3 bases and 7 bases, with 12 bases remaining between them. Germline lookup yields CDR1 SGHAT and CDR2 FQNNGV. This CDR3 is built from 13 residues.

This rearrangement joins TRBV11-2 to TRBJ1-1; the D is unclear. Sequencing was done on a sample of PBMCs. The receptor was isolated from a man between 45 and 60 years old in good health and CMV-seropositive. CDR3 sequence reads: CASSLDPGLEAFF. CDR3 bases: TGTGCCAGCAGCTTGGATCCCGGACTTGAAGCTTTCTTT.